This is a list of T cell receptor beta chains from one sample in a study of cytomegalovirus exposure and HLA in healthy donors. Produced via immunoSEQ multiplex PCR; TCRdb's table is partial and in-frame only. The sample shows 300,000 to 450,000 clones, approximately 90% of them seen only once. Specimen: PBMCs. The receptors were gathered from a woman in her late teens or twenties in good health and CMV-seronegative. CDR3s include the opening cysteine and the closing phenylalanine or tryptophan. The D gene is left open where the match is weak. Clone sizes are given selectively: once, few, many, or a class where the clone is expanded.

TRBV2	.	TRBJ2-1	TRBD1	CASSGQGLYEQFF	TGTGCCAGCAGTGGACAGGGATTGTACGAGCAGTTCTTC
TRBV7-6	.	TRBJ2-1	.	CASSNTGSSYNEQFF	TGTGCCAGCAGCAATACAGGGAGCTCCTACAATGAGCAGTTCTTC
TRBV6-5	.	TRBJ2-7	.	CASSYGPLKGEQYF	TGTGCCAGCAGTTACGGGCCCCTCAAAGGCGAGCAGTACTTC
TRBV28	.	TRBJ2-7	TRBD1	CASSYGQGPYEQYF	TGTGCCAGCAGTTACGGACAGGGTCCCTACGAGCAGTACTTC
TRBV5-1	.	TRBJ2-7	TRBD2	CASSLLRAGDYEQYF	TGCGCCAGCAGCTTGTTGCGAGCGGGGGACTACGAGCAGTACTTC
TRBV5-5	once	TRBJ2-5	TRBD1	CASSLGTGVRETQYF	TGTGCCAGCAGCTTGGGGACAGGGGTCCGGGAGACCCAGTACTTC
TRBV28	.	TRBJ1-6	TRBD1	CASSLDRAGNSPLHF	TGTGCCAGCAGTTTAGACAGGGCGGGTAATTCACCCCTCCACTTT
TRBV29-1	.	TRBJ2-3	.	CSVEGRRGTDTQYF	TGCAGCGTTGAGGGGAGACGGGGCACAGATACGCAGTATTTT
TRBV25-1	.	TRBJ2-7	TRBD1	CASSGSRGHYEQYF	TGTGCCAGCAGTGGATCCAGGGGGCACTACGAGCAGTACTTC
TRBV5-5	.	TRBJ1-1	TRBD1	CASSPRTGIMNTEAFF	TGTGCCAGCAGCCCCCGGACAGGGATAATGAACACTGAAGCTTTCTTT
TRBV2	.	TRBJ1-5	.	CASSAGGASNQPQHF	TGTGCCAGCAGTGCGGGAGGGGCGAGCAATCAGCCCCAGCATTTT
TRBV6-5	.	TRBJ2-5	.	CASRAGVAKTQYF	TGTGCCAGCAGGGCAGGGGTAGCAAAGACCCAGTACTTC
TRBV30	.	TRBJ2-7	.	CAWSVDIYEQYF	TGTGCCTGGAGTGTGGACATTTACGAGCAGTACTTC
TRBV19	.	TRBJ1-5	TRBD1	CASRIRGITGTAGNQPQHF	TGTGCCAGTAGGATAAGGGGAATAACAGGGACAGCGGGCAATCAGCCCCAGCATTTT
TRBV5-1	once	TRBJ2-6	.	CASSADRPGVSGANVLTF	TGCGCCAGCAGCGCGGACCGCCCCGGGGTTTCTGGGGCCAACGTCCTGACTTTC
TRBV5-5	.	TRBJ1-2	TRBD1	CASSLRGTGIEGYTF	TGTGCCAGCAGCTTGCGGGGGACAGGGATTGAAGGCTACACCTTC
TRBV7-9	.	TRBJ1-6	.	CASSLARSSYNSPLHF	TGTGCCAGCAGCTTAGCGCGGAGCTCCTATAATTCACCCCTCCACTTT
TRBV30	.	TRBJ2-1	TRBD2	CAWSLSGSEQFF	TGTGCCTGGAGTCTTAGCGGGAGTGAGCAGTTCTTC
TRBV6-6	.	TRBJ2-5	TRBD2	CASSPGLAGGETQYF	TGTGCCAGCAGTCCAGGACTAGCGGGAGGAGAGACCCAGTACTTC
TRBV4-1	.	TRBJ1-5	.	CASSQVGDNQPQHF	TGCGCCAGCAGCCAAGTTGGAGACAATCAGCCCCAGCATTTT
TRBV29-1	.	TRBJ1-1	.	CSVPGHLNTEAFF	TGCAGCGTCCCGGGACACCTGAACACTGAAGCTTTCTTT
TRBV6-5	few	TRBJ2-7	.	CASSYLGAREQYF	TGTGCCAGCAGTTACTTAGGGGCTCGGGAGCAGTACTTC
TRBV12-5	.	TRBJ2-1	TRBD2	CASGLSGRAHEQFF	TGTGCTAGTGGTTTAAGCGGGAGGGCCCACGAGCAGTTCTTC
TRBV27	.	TRBJ1-2	.	CASSSRVQEVSDGYTF	TGTGCCAGCAGTTCACGAGTGCAGGAGGTGTCCGATGGCTACACCTTC
TRBV29-1	.	TRBJ1-2	TRBD1	CSVAIRDRGRNYGYTF	TGCAGCGTCGCAATTCGGGACAGGGGAAGGAACTATGGCTACACCTTC
TRBV19	.	TRBJ2-7	.	CASTPGGRYEQYF	TGTGCCAGTACCCCAGGGGGGAGATACGAGCAGTACTTC
TRBV6-5	.	TRBJ2-4	TRBD2	CASSLLAGGGNIQYF	TGTGCCAGCAGTCTACTAGCGGGAGGAGGCAACATTCAGTACTTC
TRBV9	.	TRBJ2-3	TRBD1	CASSPSRGRLADTQYF	TGTGCCAGCAGCCCCAGCAGGGGGCGGCTTGCAGATACGCAGTATTTT
TRBV6-5	few	TRBJ2-7	.	CASQQSDPGEQYF	TGTGCCAGCCAACAATCCGACCCGGGCGAGCAGTACTTC
TRBV10-3	.	TRBJ2-1	.	CAISVGADNEQFF	TGTGCCATCAGTGTGGGGGCAGACAATGAGCAGTTCTTC
TRBV5-4	once	TRBJ2-7	TRBD2	CASSQGGSTYEQYF	TGTGCCAGCAGCCAGGGCGGGAGTACCTACGAGCAGTACTTC
TRBV5-1	.	TRBJ1-5	TRBD1	CASSPGATGGFDQPQHF	TGCGCCAGCAGCCCCGGGGCAACAGGGGGGTTCGATCAGCCCCAGCATTTT
TRBV6-5	.	TRBJ1-1	.	CASSGGGSNTEAFF	TGTGCCAGCAGTGGGGGGGGGTCGAACACTGAAGCTTTCTTT
TRBV18	.	TRBJ2-1	.	CASSERSEQFF	TGTGCCAGCTCTGAGAGGTCGGAGCAGTTCTTC
TRBV28	.	TRBJ2-7	TRBD2	CASTTWLAGGTRNEQYF	TGTGCCAGCACAACTTGGCTAGCGGGGGGCACCCGGAACGAGCAGTACTTC